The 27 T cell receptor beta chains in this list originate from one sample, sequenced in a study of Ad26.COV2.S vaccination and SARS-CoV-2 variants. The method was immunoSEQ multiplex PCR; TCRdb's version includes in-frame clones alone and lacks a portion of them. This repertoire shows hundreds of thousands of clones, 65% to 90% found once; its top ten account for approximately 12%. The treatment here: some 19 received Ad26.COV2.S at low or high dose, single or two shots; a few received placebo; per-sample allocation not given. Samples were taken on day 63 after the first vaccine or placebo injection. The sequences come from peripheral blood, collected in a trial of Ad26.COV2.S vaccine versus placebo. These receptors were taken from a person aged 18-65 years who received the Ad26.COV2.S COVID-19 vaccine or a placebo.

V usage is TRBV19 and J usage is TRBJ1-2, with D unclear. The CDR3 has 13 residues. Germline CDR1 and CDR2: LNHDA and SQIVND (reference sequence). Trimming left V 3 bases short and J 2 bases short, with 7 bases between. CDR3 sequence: CASSIVENYGYTF. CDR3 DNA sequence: TGTGCCAGTAGTATTGTGGAAAACTATGGCTACACCTTC.

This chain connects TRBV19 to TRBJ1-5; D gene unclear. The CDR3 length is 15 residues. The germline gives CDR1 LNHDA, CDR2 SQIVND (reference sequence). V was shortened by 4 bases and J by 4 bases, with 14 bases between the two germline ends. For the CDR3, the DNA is TGTGCCAGTAGTAAGGGCCTCATAGAGAATCAGCCCCAGCATTTT. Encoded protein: CASSKGLIENQPQHF.

The chain's CDR3 is CASSKQGGEVNTEAFF. The CDR3 DNA is TGTGCCAGCTCAAAGCAAGGGGGCGAAGTGAACACTGAAGCTTTCTTT. The V gene is TRBV18, the J gene TRBJ1-1, with 7 nucleotides matching TRBD1. Per the germline V gene, CDR1 is KGHSH and CDR2 is LQKENI. The length of the CDR3 is 16 residues. J was trimmed by 0 bases and V by 5 bases; bases with no gene match: 9.

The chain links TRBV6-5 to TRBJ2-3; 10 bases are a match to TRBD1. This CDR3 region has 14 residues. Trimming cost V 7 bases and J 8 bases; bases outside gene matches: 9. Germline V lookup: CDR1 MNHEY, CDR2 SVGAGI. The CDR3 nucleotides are TGTGCCAGCACTCTCAGACAGGGGGCAGCTACGCAGTATTTT. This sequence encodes CASTLRQGAATQYF.

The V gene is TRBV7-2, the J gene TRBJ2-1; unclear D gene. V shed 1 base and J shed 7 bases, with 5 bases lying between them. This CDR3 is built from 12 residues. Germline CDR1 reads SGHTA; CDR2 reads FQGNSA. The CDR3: CASSLDGNEQFF. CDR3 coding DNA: TGTGCCAGCAGCTTAGACGGGAATGAGCAGTTCTTC.

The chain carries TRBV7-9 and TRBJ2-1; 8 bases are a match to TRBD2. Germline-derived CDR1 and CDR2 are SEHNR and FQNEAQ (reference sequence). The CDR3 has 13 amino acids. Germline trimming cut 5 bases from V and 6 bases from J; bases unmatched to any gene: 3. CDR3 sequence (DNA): TGTGCCAGCAGCGATAGCGGGACCAATGAGCAGTTCTTC. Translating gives CASSDSGTNEQFF.

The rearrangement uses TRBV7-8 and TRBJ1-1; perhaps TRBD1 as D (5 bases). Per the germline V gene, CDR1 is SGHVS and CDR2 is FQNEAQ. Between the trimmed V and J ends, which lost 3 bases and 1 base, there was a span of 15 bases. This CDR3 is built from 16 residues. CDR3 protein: CASSFIGGTGNTEAFF. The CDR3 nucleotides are TGTGCCAGCAGCTTTATCGGTGGGACTGGGAACACTGAAGCTTTCTTT.

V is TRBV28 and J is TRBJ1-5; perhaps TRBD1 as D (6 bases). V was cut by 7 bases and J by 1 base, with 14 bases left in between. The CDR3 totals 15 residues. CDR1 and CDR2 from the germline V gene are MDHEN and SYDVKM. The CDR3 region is CASNEGGISNQPQHF. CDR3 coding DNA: TGTGCCAGCAATGAGGGGGGAATAAGCAATCAGCCCCAGCATTTT. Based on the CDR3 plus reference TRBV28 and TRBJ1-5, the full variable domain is DVKVTQSSRYLVKRTGEKVFLECVQDMDHENMFWYRQDPGLGLRLIYFSYDVKMKEKGDIPEGYSVSREKKERFSLILESASTNQTSMYLCASNEGGISNQPQHFGDGTRLSIL.

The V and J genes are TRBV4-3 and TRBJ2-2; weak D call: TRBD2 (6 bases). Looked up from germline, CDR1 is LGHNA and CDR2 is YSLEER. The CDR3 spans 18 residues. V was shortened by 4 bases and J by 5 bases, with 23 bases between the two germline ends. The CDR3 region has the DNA TGCGCCAGCAGCCCAACGGTGGGGGGAAAGGGATGGACCGGGGAGCTGTTTTTT. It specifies CASSPTVGGKGWTGELFF.

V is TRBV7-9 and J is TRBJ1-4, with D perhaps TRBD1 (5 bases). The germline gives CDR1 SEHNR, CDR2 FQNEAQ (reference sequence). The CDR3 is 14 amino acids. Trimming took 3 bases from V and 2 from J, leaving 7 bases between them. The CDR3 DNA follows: TGTGCCAGCAGCTTCGGGGGGACTAATGAAAAACTGTTTTTT. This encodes CASSFGGTNEKLFF.

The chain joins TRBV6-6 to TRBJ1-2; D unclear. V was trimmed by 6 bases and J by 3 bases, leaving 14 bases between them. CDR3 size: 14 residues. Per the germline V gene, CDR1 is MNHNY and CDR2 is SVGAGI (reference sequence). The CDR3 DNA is TGTGCCAGCAGCCTGACACCCCGGGACTATGGCTACACCTTC. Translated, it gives CASSLTPRDYGYTF.

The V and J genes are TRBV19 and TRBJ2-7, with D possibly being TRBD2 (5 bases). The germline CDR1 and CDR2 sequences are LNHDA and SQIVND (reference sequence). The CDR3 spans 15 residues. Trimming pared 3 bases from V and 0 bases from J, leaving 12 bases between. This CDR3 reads CASSIGLASSYEQYF. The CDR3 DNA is TGTGCCAGTAGTATTGGTCTAGCAAGCTCCTACGAGCAGTACTTC.

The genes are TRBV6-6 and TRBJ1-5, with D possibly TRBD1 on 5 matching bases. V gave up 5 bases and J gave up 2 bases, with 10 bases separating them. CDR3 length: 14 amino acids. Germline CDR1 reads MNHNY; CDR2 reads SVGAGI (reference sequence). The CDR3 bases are TGTGCCAGCAGTCGCCAGGGAGGCAATCAGCCCCAGCATTTT. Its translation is CASSRQGGNQPQHF.

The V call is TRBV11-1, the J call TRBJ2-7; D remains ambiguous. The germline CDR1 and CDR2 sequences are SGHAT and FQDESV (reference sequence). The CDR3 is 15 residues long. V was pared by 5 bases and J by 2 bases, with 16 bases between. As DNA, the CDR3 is TGTGCCAGCAGCCCCCCTACGAGGTCGGCCTACGAGCAGTACTTC. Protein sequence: CASSPPTRSAYEQYF.

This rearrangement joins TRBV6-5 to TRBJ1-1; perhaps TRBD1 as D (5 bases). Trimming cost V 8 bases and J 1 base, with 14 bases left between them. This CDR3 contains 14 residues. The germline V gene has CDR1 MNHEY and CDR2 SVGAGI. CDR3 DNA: TGTGCCAGCGGGCGGGGCACAGAGAACACTGAAGCTTTCTTT. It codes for CASGRGTENTEAFF.

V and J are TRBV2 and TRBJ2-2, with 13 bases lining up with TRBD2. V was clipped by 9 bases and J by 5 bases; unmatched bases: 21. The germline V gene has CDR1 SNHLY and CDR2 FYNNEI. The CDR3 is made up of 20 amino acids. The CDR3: CASRDPSSGTSGERTGELFF. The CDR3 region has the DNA TGTGCCAGTCGTGATCCCTCCTCCGGGACTAGCGGGGAGAGGACCGGGGAGCTGTTTTTT.

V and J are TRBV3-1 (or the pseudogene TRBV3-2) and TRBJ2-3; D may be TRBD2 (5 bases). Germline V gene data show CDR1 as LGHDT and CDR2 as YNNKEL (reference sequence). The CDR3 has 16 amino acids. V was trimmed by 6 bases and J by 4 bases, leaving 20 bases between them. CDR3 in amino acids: CASSHGLRTRADTQYF. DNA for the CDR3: TGTGCCAGCAGTCACGGACTGAGGACGAGGGCAGATACGCAGTATTTT.

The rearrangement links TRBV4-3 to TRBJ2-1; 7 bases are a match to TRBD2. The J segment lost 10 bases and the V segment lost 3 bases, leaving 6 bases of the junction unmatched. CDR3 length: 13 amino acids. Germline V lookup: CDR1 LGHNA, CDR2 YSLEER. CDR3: CASSQPGGGEQFF. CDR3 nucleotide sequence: TGCGCCAGCAGCCAGCCTGGGGGGGGAGAGCAGTTCTTC.

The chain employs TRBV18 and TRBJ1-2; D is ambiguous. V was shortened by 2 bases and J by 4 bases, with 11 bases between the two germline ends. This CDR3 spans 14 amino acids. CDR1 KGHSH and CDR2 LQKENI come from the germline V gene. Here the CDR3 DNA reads TGTGCCAGCTCACCAGCACTACCCAGCTATGGCTACACCTTC. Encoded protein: CASSPALPSYGYTF.

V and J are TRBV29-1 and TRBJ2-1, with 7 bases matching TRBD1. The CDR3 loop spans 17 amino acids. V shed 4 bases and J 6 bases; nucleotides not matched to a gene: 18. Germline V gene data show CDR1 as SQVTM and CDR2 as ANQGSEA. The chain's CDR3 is CSVVSSPQGVFSNEQFF. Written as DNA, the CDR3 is TGCAGCGTTGTTTCCTCCCCTCAGGGGGTTTTTTCCAATGAGCAGTTCTTC.

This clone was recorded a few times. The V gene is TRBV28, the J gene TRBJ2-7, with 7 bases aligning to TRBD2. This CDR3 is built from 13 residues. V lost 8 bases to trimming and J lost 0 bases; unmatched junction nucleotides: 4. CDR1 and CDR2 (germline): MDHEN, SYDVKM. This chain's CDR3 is CASVGTTSYEQYF. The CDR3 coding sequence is TGTGCCAGCGTCGGGACTACCTCCTACGAGCAGTACTTC.

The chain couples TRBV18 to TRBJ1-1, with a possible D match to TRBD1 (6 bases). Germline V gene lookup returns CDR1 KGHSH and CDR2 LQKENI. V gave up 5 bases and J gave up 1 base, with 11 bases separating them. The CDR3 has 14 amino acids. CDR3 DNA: TGTGCCAGCTCATCAGGGGCGACGAACACTGAAGCTTTCTTT. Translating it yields CASSSGATNTEAFF.

CDR3 sequence reads: CASSLAPGGRMNTEAFF. CDR3 in DNA: TGTGCCAGCAGCTTAGCGCCGGGGGGACGAATGAACACTGAAGCTTTCTTT. The V call is TRBV7-8, the J call TRBJ1-1; possibly TRBD1 for D (5 bases). Per germline, CDR1 SGHVS and CDR2 FQNEAQ. Trimming took off 0 bases at V and 0 bases at J, with 14 bases between the two ends. The CDR3 has 17 residues.

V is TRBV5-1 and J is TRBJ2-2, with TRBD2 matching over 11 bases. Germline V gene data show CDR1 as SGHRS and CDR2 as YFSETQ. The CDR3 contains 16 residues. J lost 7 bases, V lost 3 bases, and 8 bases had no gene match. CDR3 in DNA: TGCGCCAGCAGCTCCTCGACTAGCGGGATTGGCGGGGAGCTGTTTTTT. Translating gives CASSSSTSGIGGELFF.

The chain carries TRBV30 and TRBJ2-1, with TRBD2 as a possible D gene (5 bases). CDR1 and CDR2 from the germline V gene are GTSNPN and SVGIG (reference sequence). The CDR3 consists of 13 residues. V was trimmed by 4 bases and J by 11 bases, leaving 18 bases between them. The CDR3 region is CAWTDGPTGKQFF. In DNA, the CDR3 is TGTGCCTGGACGGATGGGCCTACGGGGAAGCAGTTCTTC.

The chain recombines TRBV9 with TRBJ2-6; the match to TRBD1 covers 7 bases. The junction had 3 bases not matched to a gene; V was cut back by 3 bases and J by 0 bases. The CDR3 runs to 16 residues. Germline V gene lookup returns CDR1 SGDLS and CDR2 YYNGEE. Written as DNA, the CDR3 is TGTGCCAGCAGCGGGACAGGTCTCTCTGGGGCCAACGTCCTGACTTTC. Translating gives CASSGTGLSGANVLTF.

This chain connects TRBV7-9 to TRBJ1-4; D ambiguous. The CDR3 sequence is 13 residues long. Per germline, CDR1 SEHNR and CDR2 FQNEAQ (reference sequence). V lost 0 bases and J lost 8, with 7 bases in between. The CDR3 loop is CASSLAGGEKLFF. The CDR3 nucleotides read TGTGCCAGCAGCTTAGCAGGCGGGGAAAAACTGTTTTTT.